Listed here are 27 T cell receptor beta chains from one sample, sequenced in a study of blood T cell repertoires in COVID-19. Profiling relied on immunoSEQ multiplex PCR, and the TCRdb table lists in-frame clones only, not all of them. The sample lists about 51,000 clones; 70% to 90% were seen once. The specimen was peripheral blood. These receptors all stem from a man older than 75 with active COVID-19.

The rearrangement uses TRBV19 and TRBJ1-1; D gene uncertain. This CDR3 region has 13 residues. V gave up 2 bases and J gave up 5 bases, with 9 bases separating them. In germline, CDR1 is LNHDA, CDR2 SQIVND (reference sequence). CDR3 coding DNA: TGTGCCAGTAGTATAAATCGGAGAACTGAAGCTTTCTTT. It translates to CASSINRRTEAFF.

This sequence joins TRBV5-5 and TRBJ1-1, with D perhaps matching TRBD1 (6 bases). The CDR3 consists of 17 residues. Trimming took off 7 bases at V and 5 bases at J, with 27 bases between the two ends. CDR1 is SGHKS and CDR2 is YYEKEE in the germline V gene (reference sequence). CDR3 coding DNA: TGTGCCAGCGTCCGAGCCCCCCGGGGGGGCGTAGGGACTGAAGCTTTCTTT. Translating it yields CASVRAPRGGVGTEAFF.

The rearrangement uses TRBV30 and TRBJ2-3; 7 nucleotides line up with TRBD2. The junction had 10 bases not matched to a gene; V was cut back by 2 bases and J by 5 bases. There are 15 residues in the CDR3. Germline V lookup: CDR1 GTSNPN, CDR2 SVGIG (reference sequence). CDR3 sequence reads: CAWSRDYSSQDTQYF. CDR3 nucleotides: TGTGCCTGGAGTCGGGACTACTCCTCACAAGATACGCAGTATTTT.

The rearrangement links TRBV19 to TRBJ2-7; D is possibly TRBD2 (5 bases). V was shortened by 4 bases and J by 6 bases, with 13 bases between the two germline ends. This CDR3 contains 13 residues. Germline V gene lookup returns CDR1 LNHDA and CDR2 SQIVND (reference sequence). The CDR3 DNA reads TGTGCCAGTAGTAATCGGGGTGGAGGCGAGCAGTACTTC. Encoded protein: CASSNRGGGEQYF.

The chain uses TRBV19 and TRBJ1-4, with D unclear. CDR1 and CDR2 from the germline V gene are LNHDA and SQIVND (reference sequence). The CDR3 contains 17 residues. Trimming cost V 3 bases and J 7 bases, with 21 bases left between them. CDR3 sequence reads: CASSMLPGWIRGEKLFF. DNA of the CDR3: TGTGCCAGTAGTATGCTTCCCGGATGGATTCGGGGTGAAAAACTGTTTTTT.

The V call is TRBV3-1 (or the pseudogene TRBV3-2), the J call TRBJ1-1; the D is unclear. CDR1 LGHDT and CDR2 YNNKEL come from the germline V gene (reference sequence). The CDR3 length is 14 residues. The germline V and J ends were trimmed by 2 bases and 5 bases, with 12 bases remaining between them. In DNA, the CDR3 is TGTGCCAGCAGCCAAATGGTCGGCGGGACTGAAGCTTTCTTT. Protein sequence: CASSQMVGGTEAFF.

V and J are TRBV12-3 or TRBV12-4 and TRBJ1-1, with D possibly being TRBD1 (5 bases). Trimming left V 6 bases short and J 5 bases short, with 13 bases between. This CDR3 has 13 residues. This CDR3 is CASRLSGRTEAFF. DNA for the CDR3: TGTGCCAGCAGGTTGTCAGGGAGGACTGAAGCTTTCTTT.

In its sample, this clone was seen once. CDR3 sequence: CASSSSRGTSTDTQYF. Here the CDR3 DNA reads TGTGCCAGCAGCTCAAGTCGGGGGACTAGCACAGATACGCAGTATTTT. The V gene is TRBV2, the J gene TRBJ2-3; TRBD2 might be the D (6 bases). This CDR3 region has 16 residues. V lost 6 bases and J lost 0, with 16 bases in between. CDR1 and CDR2 from the germline V gene are SNHLY and FYNNEI.

A single count supports this clone. The V gene is TRBV18, the J gene TRBJ1-2; 8 bases are a match to TRBD1. Trimming at V came to 3 bases and at J to 6 bases, leaving 9 bases not matched to a gene. The length of the CDR3 is 15 residues. CDR1 and CDR2 (germline): KGHSH, LQKENI. This chain's CDR3 is CASSPQGATSDGYTF. CDR3 in DNA: TGTGCCAGCTCACCTCAGGGGGCAACTTCGGATGGCTACACCTTC.

The rearrangement uses TRBV10-3 and TRBJ1-6; no reliable D call. CDR3 length: 14 residues. The germline CDR1 and CDR2 sequences are ENHRY and SYGVKD. The V and J ends lost 3 bases and 9 bases respectively, with 12 bases between them. The CDR3 loop is CAISDEGSSSPLHF. Here the CDR3 DNA reads TGTGCCATCAGTGATGAGGGATCGAGTTCACCCCTCCACTTT.

The J gene is TRBJ2-1, the V gene TRBV15, with TRBD2 matching over 8 bases. The V segment lost 1 base and the J segment 6 bases; nucleotides outside the gene matches: 8. The V gene's germline CDR1 is LNHNV and CDR2 YYDKDF (reference sequence). This CDR3 spans 16 amino acids. CDR3 region: CATSRGERELGNEQFF. CDR3 bases: TGTGCCACCAGCAGAGGGGAGCGGGAGTTGGGCAATGAGCAGTTCTTC.

The V and J genes are TRBV28 and TRBJ1-4; weak D call: TRBD1 (5 bases). This CDR3 is built from 14 residues. Between the trimmed V and J ends, which lost 5 bases and 7 bases, there was a span of 14 bases. Per germline, CDR1 MDHEN and CDR2 SYDVKM. The CDR3 protein is CASSIPGLSEKLFF. The CDR3 DNA reads TGTGCCAGCAGTATACCGGGACTGAGTGAAAAACTGTTTTTT.

The chain joins TRBV19 to TRBJ2-7, with 9 bases matching TRBD1. The CDR3 totals 14 residues. Germline lookup yields CDR1 LNHDA and CDR2 SQIVND (reference sequence). Trimming removed 3 bases from V and 3 bases from J; junction bases left unmatched: 3. DNA for the CDR3: TGTGCCAGTAGTATCTCGACAGGGGGCTACGAGCAGTACTTC. It specifies CASSISTGGYEQYF.

The rearrangement joins TRBV10-3 to TRBJ2-2; 7 nucleotides align to TRBD1. This CDR3 spans 14 amino acids. The V gene end was trimmed by 3 bases and the J gene end by 8 bases; junction bases not matched to a gene: 6. Germline values: CDR1 ENHRY, CDR2 SYGVKD. CDR3 bases: TGTGCCATCAGTGATAACAGGGGCCGGGGGGAGCTGTTTTTT. It specifies CAISDNRGRGELFF.

V is TRBV2 and J is TRBJ2-7; the match to TRBD2 covers 14 bases. The CDR3 runs 15 residues. The germline V gene has CDR1 SNHLY and CDR2 FYNNEI. The junction had 1 base not matched to a gene; V was cut back by 0 bases and J by 6 bases. This chain's CDR3 is CASSEAGTSGSEQYF. DNA of the CDR3: TGTGCCAGCAGTGAAGCTGGGACTAGCGGGAGCGAGCAGTACTTC. Using reference TRBV2 and TRBJ2-7 for the parts outside the CDR3, the full variable domain is EPEVTQTPSHQVTQMGQEVILRCVPISNHLYFYWYRQILGQKVEFLVSFYNNEISEKSEIFDDQFSVERPDGSNFTLKIRSTKLEDSAMYFCASSEAGTSGSEQYFGPGTRLTVT.

The chain combines TRBV6-1 with TRBJ2-7, with 8 bases fitting TRBD1. V gave up 1 base and J gave up 1 base; unmatched junction bases: 6. Per the germline V gene, CDR1 is MNHNS and CDR2 is SASEGT. This CDR3 region has 16 residues. The CDR3 region is CASSEGTGLASYEQYF. The CDR3 coding sequence is TGTGCCAGCAGTGAAGGGACAGGGCTCGCATCCTACGAGCAGTACTTC.

V usage is TRBV28 and J usage is TRBJ1-4; D remains unclear. The CDR3 contains 13 residues. V was shortened by 3 bases and J by 6 bases, with 8 bases between the two germline ends. Germline CDR1 is MDHEN and CDR2 is SYDVKM. CDR3 nucleotide sequence: TGTGCCAGCAGTTTCCGATGGCATGAAAAACTGTTTTTT. It yields the protein CASSFRWHEKLFF. Full variable domain (missing parts from reference TRBV28 and TRBJ1-4): DVKVTQSSRYLVKRTGEKVFLECVQDMDHENMFWYRQDPGLGLRLIYFSYDVKMKEKGDIPEGYSVSREKKERFSLILESASTNQTSMYLCASSFRWHEKLFFGSGTQLSVL.

The V and J genes are TRBV21-1 and TRBJ2-1; the table's TRBD1 call for D was not verified on the DNA. TRBV21-1 has pseudogene status. CDR3 length: 18 amino acids. This chain's CDR3 is CASSKGKEGGRSYNEQFF. The CDR3 nucleotides are TGTGCCAGCAGCAAAGGGAAAGAAGGGGGCCGGTCCTACAATGAGCAGTTCTTC.

V gene TRBV19 combines with J gene TRBJ1-1; D might be TRBD1 (5 bases). The CDR3 loop spans 13 amino acids. The V end lost 5 bases, the J end lost 0 bases, and 7 bases lay between the germline ends. Looked up from germline, CDR1 is LNHDA and CDR2 is SQIVND (reference sequence). CDR3 sequence reads: CASSETVNTEAFF. For the CDR3, the DNA is TGTGCCAGTAGTGAGACAGTGAACACTGAAGCTTTCTTT.

The chain recombines TRBV6-2 or TRBV6-3 with TRBJ1-5, with D hard to call. V lost 3 bases and J 7 bases, leaving 16 bases between the germline ends. The CDR3 has 15 residues. Germline loops: CDR1 MNHEY, CDR2 SVGEGT. The CDR3 spells CASSYGFRGNQPQHF. The CDR3 bases are TGTGCCAGCAGTTATGGGTTTCGGGGTAACCAGCCCCAGCATTTT.

This rearrangement joins TRBV4-1 to TRBJ2-1; 9 nucleotides agree with TRBD2. The CDR3 has 17 amino acids. The germline V gene has CDR1 MGHRA and CDR2 YSYEKL. V shed 0 bases, J shed 6 bases, and the junction held 9 bases outside the gene matches. The CDR3 DNA follows: TGCGCCAGCAGCCAAGAATCGGGCGGGAGGGTCGGCAATGAGCAGTTCTTC. Translating it yields CASSQESGGRVGNEQFF.

This clone was detected only a few times. The rearrangement joins TRBV6-1 to TRBJ2-7; weak D call: TRBD1 (6 bases). The germline V and J ends were trimmed by 1 base and 6 bases, with 19 bases remaining between them. CDR1 is MNHNS and CDR2 is SASEGT in the germline V gene. CDR3 length: 16 residues. The CDR3: CASSEVRGNPIFEQYF. CDR3 DNA sequence: TGTGCCAGCAGTGAAGTTAGGGGGAACCCTATCTTCGAGCAGTACTTC.

V is TRBV28 and J is TRBJ2-7; 8 positions match TRBD2. The CDR3 has 14 amino acids. V shed 4 bases, J shed 3 bases, and the junction held 5 bases outside the gene matches. Germline values: CDR1 MDHEN, CDR2 SYDVKM. As DNA, the CDR3 is TGTGCCAGCAGTTCTCCGAGCGGGAGCTACGAGCAGTACTTC. Its translation: CASSSPSGSYEQYF. Based on the CDR3 plus reference TRBV28 and TRBJ2-7, the full variable domain is DVKVTQSSRYLVKRTGEKVFLECVQDMDHENMFWYRQDPGLGLRLIYFSYDVKMKEKGDIPEGYSVSREKKERFSLILESASTNQTSMYLCASSSPSGSYEQYFGPGTRLTVT.

This chain joins TRBV18 and TRBJ2-1, with a weak D call TRBD2 (6 bases). CDR1 is KGHSH and CDR2 is LQKENI in the germline V gene. Trimming shortened V by 10 bases and J by 6 bases, and 22 bases separated the two germline ends. This CDR3 has 15 amino acids. CDR3 coding DNA: TGTGCCACCTCCAGTGGAACGGGAGTCGGCAATGAGCAGTTCTTC. Amino acids: CATSSGTGVGNEQFF. Using reference TRBV18 and TRBJ2-1 for the parts outside the CDR3, the full variable domain is NAGVMQNPRHLVRRRGQEARLRCSPMKGHSHVYWYRQLPEEGLKFMVYLQKENIIDESGMPKERFSAEFPKEGPSILRIQQVVRGDSAAYFCATSSGTGVGNEQFFGPGTRLTVL.

This clone is deemed medium-sized. The gene calls are TRBV18 and TRBJ1-1; 8 nucleotides line up with TRBD1. The length of the CDR3 is 15 residues. The V and J ends lost 3 bases and 1 base, in that order; junction bases with no gene match: 4. CDR1 and CDR2 from the germline V gene are KGHSH and LQKENI. Here the CDR3 reads CASSPRTGRNTEAFF. The CDR3 DNA sequence: TGTGCCAGCTCACCGCGGACAGGGCGGAACACTGAAGCTTTCTTT.

This rearrangement joins TRBV25-1 to TRBJ1-1, with 7 bases lining up with TRBD1. V lost 3 bases, J lost 11 bases, and 18 bases stayed unmatched. This CDR3 has 16 residues. CDR1 is MGHDK and CDR2 is SYGVNS in the germline V gene. In nucleotides, the CDR3 is TGTGCCAGCAGTGAGTTGGGCAGGGGACAGAGTGAACAGGCTTTCTTT. Its translation: CASSELGRGQSEQAFF.

This CDR3 reads CATSRDPGETQYF. DNA of the CDR3: TGTGCCACCAGCAGAGATCCAGGAGAGACCCAGTACTTC. V and J are TRBV15 and TRBJ2-5; D is uncertain. Trimming took off 0 bases at V and 4 bases at J, with 6 bases between the two ends. CDR3 length: 13 residues. Germline V lookup: CDR1 LNHNV, CDR2 YYDKDF (reference sequence).